Sequencing of this T cell receptor beta chain was carried out in a study of T cell changes during pregnancy in multiple sclerosis. In its sample, this clone was seen once. Method: immunoSEQ multiplex PCR; TCRdb's copy keeps in-frame clones and lacks some. The table records just under 20,000 clones, roughly nine tenths of them present only once. Germline V gene sequence: CDR1 MNHEY, CDR2 SMNVEV (reference sequence). This CDR3 comprises 14 residues. V shed 3 bases, J shed 8 bases, and the junction held 8 bases outside the gene matches. The sequences come from CD8+ T cells from peripheral blood mononuclear cells, collected in the second trimester of pregnancy. This TCR derives from a female donor in good health, enrolled as a control in a pregnancy study. J is TRBJ1-1 and V is TRBV27; 8 bases are a match to TRBD1. The CDR3 region is CASSFIPDREEAFF. CDR3 DNA: TGTGCCAGCAGTTTTATCCCGGACAGGGAAGAAGCTTTCTTT.